The clone carrying this TCR beta chain appeared a single time. The antigen remains undetermined. The data derive from a study of cytomegalovirus exposure and HLA in healthy donors. Whole-study results and caveats: Associated with cytomegalovirus, according to the listing, were around 160 TCR beta chains. Accounts indicate the classifier identified cytomegalovirus status with strong specificity and sensitivity. Some public TCRs appeared in many individuals, while most sequences were rare. One later analysis, an examination of the approximately 130 validation repertoires, found that first-cohort TCR clusters tended to co-occur in them.

TCRdb's copy holds only in-frame clones and misses some; the assay was immunoSEQ multiplex PCR. The data show 160,000 or so clones, with around 89% seen just once and 2.5% to 3.5% held by the top ten. CDR3 length: 19 amino acids. Trimming took 1 base from V and 0 from J; bases not matched to a gene: 10. CDR1 is LGHNA and CDR2 is YNFKEQ in the germline V gene. The chain is built from TRBV4-2 and TRBJ2-1; 9 nucleotides line up with TRBD2. The receptor was isolated from a young man in good health and CMV-seronegative. The specimen was PBMCs. The CDR3 region is CASSQVGLALLRSYNEQFF. CDR3 sequence (DNA): TGTGCCAGCAGCCAAGTCGGACTAGCGCTCTTACGCTCCTACAATGAGCAGTTCTTC.